This record covers a single T cell receptor beta chain. Its antigen remains unknown. The data were taken from a study of cytomegalovirus exposure and HLA in healthy donors. On the study more broadly: The study's early data release held about 85 million unique TCRs from HLA-typed donors. Study observations and caveats: TCR beta V segments were, for the most part, productive about 87% or about 30% of the time in an earlier analysis.

13 Jbeta primers and 60 Vbeta primers were used for the PCR. In the authors' workflow: There were 80 million or so unique TCR beta chains by a later count, and about 12 million of them were shared. The repertoire was sequenced with immunoSEQ multiplex PCR; TCRdb's copy has only in-frame clones and lacks some. V, J and clone size derive from that table, while D and trimming were established from the DNA sequence. The table records under 150,000 clones, roughly 79% of them present only once. The donors comprised healthy bone marrow donors. This TCR was recovered from a woman aged 45-65 years in good health and CMV-seronegative. Specimen: PBMCs.

The CDR3 DNA reads as TGTGCCAGTAGTGCGACTGGACCGGGACAGTCCTACAATGAGCAGTTCTTC. This translates into CASSATGPGQSYNEQFF. The J gene is TRBJ2-1, the V gene TRBV19, with 7 bases fitting TRBD1. The CDR3 consists of 17 residues. CDR1 and CDR2 from the germline V gene are LNHDA and SQIVND (reference sequence). With V trimmed by 5 bases and J by 1 base, 11 bases remained unmatched.